The rows below give T cell receptor beta chains drawn from one sample of a study of molecular identifiers for immune sequencing clone quantification. TCRdb reprocessed the PCR reads with MiXCR, giving one entry per CDR3 protein. The sample has 400,000 to 600,000 distinct CDR3 sequences, about a fifth seen once. The sample consisted of naive CD8+ T cells from blood, with Jurkat cell RNA spiked in. Receptors originate from a human donor in good health. Some libraries in this study had Jurkat cell RNA spiked in. The CDR3 runs from the conserved cysteine through the conserved F or W. A D gene is named only where the DNA matches it firmly. Size values are once, few and many counts, or a class for expanded clones, and some rows have none.

>many|TRBJ2-7|TRBV27|TRBD1
CASSPLQGGVRDEQYF
TGTGCCAGCAGTCCCTTACAGGGGGGTGTGCGGGACGAGCAGTACTTC
>NA|TRBJ2-4|TRBV19|NA
CASSIVLGGTENIQYF
TGTGCCAGTAGTATCGTATTGGGCGGGACCGAAAACATTCAGTACTTC
>NA|TRBJ2-3|TRBV20-1|NA
CSARVWELADTQYF
TGCAGTGCTAGAGTCTGGGAGTTGGCAGATACGCAGTATTTT
>NA|TRBJ1-2|TRBV27|NA
CATQGLWSYTF
TGTGCCACCCAGGGCTTATGGAGCTACACCTTC
>NA|TRBJ2-3|TRBV20-1|NA
CSAPAGRPNTDTQYF
TGCAGTGCCCCGGCAGGACGGCCAAACACAGATACGCAGTATTTT
>few|TRBJ2-7|TRBV6-1|NA
CASSEFGSYGYEQYF
TGTGCCAGCAGTGAATTCGGGTCTTACGGGTACGAGCAGTACTTC
>many|TRBJ2-7|TRBV29-1|TRBD2
CSGVGTSDEQYF
TGCAGCGGTGTAGGGACTAGCGACGAGCAGTACTTC
>once|TRBJ2-7|TRBV28|NA
CAGSPRGAYEQYF
TGTGCCGGCAGTCCGCGAGGCGCCTACGAGCAGTACTTC
>many|TRBJ2-3|TRBV20-1|NA
CSANRRGTDTQYF
TGCAGTGCTAATCGACGGGGCACAGATACGCAGTATTTT
>NA|TRBJ1-3|TRBV4-3|NA
CASSQESEAGANTIYF
TGCGCCAGCAGCCAAGAGTCCGAAGCTGGGGCGAACACCATATATTTT
>many|TRBJ1-1|TRBV7-6|NA
CASSPMSPNTEAFF
TGTGCCAGCAGCCCCATGAGCCCGAACACTGAAGCTTTCTTT
>many|TRBJ1-5|TRBV12-3/TRBV12-4|TRBD1
CASSKTGGGQPQHF
TGTGCCAGCAGTAAAACAGGGGGCGGTCAGCCCCAGCATTTT
>many|TRBJ1-1|TRBV11-2|TRBD1
CASSLGGQGGLYTEAFF
TGTGCCAGCAGCTTAGGAGGACAGGGTGGTCTGTACACTGAAGCTTTCTTT
>NA|TRBJ2-1|TRBV27|TRBD1
CASSSIQGASYNEQFF
TGTGCCAGCAGTTCTATACAGGGGGCCTCCTATAATGAGCAGTTCTTC
>few|TRBJ2-1|TRBV2|NA
CASSESRAEYNEQFF
TGTGCCAGCAGTGAATCGAGGGCGGAGTACAATGAGCAGTTCTTC
>few|TRBJ2-7|TRBV14|NA
CASSEGHTYEQYF
TGTGCCAGCAGCGAGGGACATACCTACGAGCAGTACTTC
>NA|TRBJ2-3|TRBV4-3|TRBD2
CASSQDIAGASTDTQYF
TGCGCCAGCAGCCAAGATATAGCGGGAGCGAGCACAGATACGCAGTATTTT
>few|TRBJ1-1|TRBV19|NA
CASSMAVNTEAFF
TGTGCCAGTAGTATGGCGGTGAACACTGAAGCTTTCTTT
>NA|TRBJ2-1|TRBV20-1|TRBD2
CSARDSFSGVSYNEQFF
TGCAGTGCTAGAGATTCCTTTAGCGGGGTCTCCTACAATGAGCAGTTCTTC
>NA|TRBJ2-1|TRBV7-9|NA
CASSSPEGVNEQFF
TGTGCCAGCAGCTCCCCGGAAGGGGTCAATGAGCAGTTCTTC
>NA|TRBJ1-1|TRBV4-3|NA
CASGHGQLNTEAFF
TGCGCCAGCGGCCACGGACAGTTGAACACTGAAGCTTTCTTT
>few|TRBJ2-7|TRBV28|TRBD2
CASSVGLAGVEEQYF
TGTGCCAGCAGTGTCGGACTAGCGGGAGTTGAAGAGCAGTACTTC
>NA|TRBJ2-2|TRBV19|TRBD2
CASSILAGGPSTGELFF
TGTGCCAGTAGTATCTTGGCGGGAGGGCCAAGCACCGGGGAGCTGTTTTTT
>NA|TRBJ1-5|TRBV4-1|NA
CASSQVWGQVSNQPQHF
TGCGCCAGCAGCCAAGTTTGGGGACAAGTAAGCAATCAGCCCCAGCATTTT
>NA|TRBJ2-1|TRBV11-2|NA
CASSLGRDLAFF
TGTGCCAGCAGCTTAGGGAGGGACCTGGCGTTCTTC
>many|TRBJ2-2|TRBV29-1|NA
CSVRGSTGELFF
TGCAGCGTCAGGGGAAGCACCGGGGAGCTGTTTTTT
>many|TRBJ1-1|TRBV6-1|NA
CASSEFNPNTEAFF
TGTGCCAGCAGTGAATTTAACCCAAACACTGAAGCTTTCTTT
>NA|TRBJ1-2|TRBV4-3|NA
CASSQDPQSHYGYTF
TGCGCCAGCAGCCAAGATCCCCAGAGTCACTATGGCTACACCTTC
>NA|TRBJ2-7|TRBV20-1|NA
CSVPAWSYEQYF
TGCAGTGTGCCCGCGTGGAGCTACGAGCAGTACTTC
>NA|TRBJ2-7|TRBV5-6|TRBD2
CASSGTSDRRDEQYF
TGTGCCAGCAGCGGGACTAGCGATAGGAGGGACGAGCAGTACTTC
>few|TRBJ2-1|TRBV4-3|NA
CASSQDLYSYNEQFF
TGCGCCAGCAGCCAAGATCTTTATTCCTACAATGAGCAGTTCTTC
>few|TRBJ1-3|TRBV11-2|TRBD1
CASSSGQGENTIYF
TGTGCCAGCAGCTCCGGACAGGGGGAGAACACCATATATTTT
>few|TRBJ1-1|TRBV9|NA
CASSQSGSLNTEAFF
TGTGCCAGCAGCCAATCGGGAAGCCTTAACACTGAAGCTTTCTTT
>many|TRBJ2-3|TRBV11-2|NA
CASSLAGGLVDTQYF
TGTGCCAGCAGCTTAGCAGGGGGGCTGGTAGATACGCAGTATTTT
>NA|TRBJ2-7|TRBV19|TRBD1
CASSIVRDSPYEQYF
TGTGCCAGTAGTATCGTCCGGGACAGTCCCTACGAGCAGTACTTC
>many|TRBJ1-1|TRBV27|NA
CASSLSGVGTEAFF
TGTGCCAGCAGTTTATCAGGGGTAGGCACTGAAGCTTTCTTT
>few|TRBJ1-1|TRBV4-1|TRBD1
CASSHPTGGTEAFF
TGCGCCAGCAGCCATCCGACAGGGGGGACTGAAGCTTTCTTT
>many|TRBJ2-7|TRBV5-4|NA
CASSPSDNAYEQYF
TGTGCCAGCAGCCCTTCGGACAATGCCTACGAGCAGTACTTC
>many|TRBJ2-7|TRBV13|NA
CASSLGLRGEQYF
TGTGCCAGCAGCTTAGGCCTCCGGGGCGAGCAGTACTTC
>many|TRBJ2-7|TRBV28|NA
CASSRHEQYF
TGTGCCAGCAGCCGCCACGAGCAGTACTTC
>few|TRBJ2-1|TRBV27|NA
CASSLWGADENEQFF
TGTGCCAGCAGTTTATGGGGGGCCGATGAGAATGAGCAGTTCTTC